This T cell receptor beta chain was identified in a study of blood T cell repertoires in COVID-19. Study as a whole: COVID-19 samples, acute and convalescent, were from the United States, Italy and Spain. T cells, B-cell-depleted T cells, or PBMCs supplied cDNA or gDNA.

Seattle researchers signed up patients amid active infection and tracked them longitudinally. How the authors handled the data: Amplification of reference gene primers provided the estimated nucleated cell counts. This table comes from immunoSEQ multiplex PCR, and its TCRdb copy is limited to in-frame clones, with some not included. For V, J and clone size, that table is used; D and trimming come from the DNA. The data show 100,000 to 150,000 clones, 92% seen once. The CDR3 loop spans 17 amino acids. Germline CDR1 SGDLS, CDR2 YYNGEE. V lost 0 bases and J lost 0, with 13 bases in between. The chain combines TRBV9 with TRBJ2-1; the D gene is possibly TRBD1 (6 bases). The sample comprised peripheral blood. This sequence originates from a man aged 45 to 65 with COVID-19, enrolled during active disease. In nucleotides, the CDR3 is TGTGCCAGCAGCGTAGACCCTCCAGGGGACTCCTACAATGAGCAGTTCTTC. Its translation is CASSVDPPGDSYNEQFF.